The rows below give T cell receptor beta chains drawn from one sample of a study of cytomegalovirus exposure and HLA in healthy donors. The method was immunoSEQ multiplex PCR; TCRdb's version includes in-frame clones alone and lacks a portion of them. Seen here are about 110,000 clones, approximately 84% observed once, and the top ten hold 0.2% to 0.3%. Sequenced input: PBMCs. Receptors were obtained from a man aged 50-59 years in good health and CMV-seronegative. Each CDR3 is given with its conserved first and last residue. Each record gives: J gene, D gene, V gene, clone size, CDR3 protein, CDR3 DNA. D genes are given only for firm matches. Clone size is stated in some rows and not others, as once, few, many or a class when expanded.

J: TRBJ1-1; D: TRBD1; V: TRBV15; size: .; CDR3: CATSRAGTGNTEAFF; DNA: TGTGCCACCAGCAGAGCAGGGACAGGGAACACTGAAGCTTTCTTT
J: TRBJ1-1; D: .; V: TRBV9; size: few; CDR3: CASSAQGTNTEAFF; DNA: TGTGCCAGCAGCGCACAGGGAACGAACACTGAAGCTTTCTTT
J: TRBJ2-6; D: .; V: TRBV28; size: .; CDR3: CASSSLASSGANVLTF; DNA: TGTGCCAGCAGTTCCCTGGCTAGCTCTGGGGCCAACGTCCTGACTTTC
J: TRBJ2-5; D: TRBD1; V: TRBV5-1; size: .; CDR3: CASSKPDRAQTQYF; DNA: TGCGCCAGCAGCAAGCCCGACAGGGCCCAGACCCAGTACTTC
J: TRBJ1-1; D: TRBD1; V: TRBV19; size: .; CDR3: CASSIGTARNSEAFF; DNA: TGTGCCAGTAGTATCGGGACAGCTAGGAACTCTGAAGCTTTCTTT
J: TRBJ2-5; D: .; V: TRBV11-1; size: .; CDR3: CASSRQVQETQYF; DNA: TGTGCCAGCAGCCGACAGGTTCAAGAGACCCAGTACTTC
J: TRBJ1-4; D: .; V: TRBV5-1; size: few; CDR3: CASSLARDEKLFF; DNA: TGCGCCAGCAGCTTGGCCAGGGATGAAAAACTGTTTTTT
J: TRBJ1-5; D: .; V: TRBV7-6; size: .; CDR3: CASRPGAGNQPQHF; DNA: TGTGCCAGCAGGCCAGGGGCAGGCAATCAGCCCCAGCATTTT
J: TRBJ2-7; D: TRBD2; V: TRBV7-9; size: .; CDR3: CASSLAPSGGAYEQYF; DNA: TGTGCCAGCAGCTTAGCCCCCAGCGGGGGGGCTTACGAGCAGTACTTC
J: TRBJ1-1; D: .; V: TRBV5-1; size: .; CDR3: CASSLAGRDTEAFF; DNA: TGCGCCAGCAGCTTGGCTGGGAGGGACACTGAAGCTTTCTTT
J: TRBJ2-7; D: .; V: TRBV7-9; size: once; CDR3: CASSLGPSLAPEQYF; DNA: TGTGCCAGCAGCTTAGGCCCCTCCCTAGCCCCCGAGCAGTACTTC
J: TRBJ1-5; D: TRBD1; V: TRBV4-3; size: .; CDR3: CASSQPGDRPQGPQHF; DNA: TGCGCCAGCAGCCAGCCGGGGGACAGGCCTCAAGGGCCCCAGCATTTT
J: TRBJ2-7; D: TRBD2; V: TRBV7-8; size: once; CDR3: CASSSTPGGTYEQYF; DNA: TGTGCCAGCAGCTCTACTCCGGGGGGGACATACGAGCAGTACTTC
J: TRBJ1-6; D: .; V: TRBV28; size: .; CDR3: CASSPMSGENSPLHF; DNA: TGTGCCAGCAGTCCCATGTCAGGCGAGAATTCACCCCTCCACTTT
J: TRBJ1-1; D: .; V: TRBV7-2; size: once; CDR3: CASSLSRGLNTEAFF; DNA: TGTGCCAGCAGTTTGTCGAGGGGACTGAACACTGAAGCTTTCTTC
J: TRBJ2-5; D: .; V: TRBV5-1; size: .; CDR3: CASSLGGSGSKETQYF; DNA: TGCGCCAGCAGCTTGGGGGGTAGCGGTTCCAAAGAGACCCAGTACTTC
J: TRBJ1-1; D: TRBD1; V: TRBV6-5; size: .; CDR3: CASSYRDRISTEAFF; DNA: TGTGCCAGCAGTTACCGGGACAGGATCTCCACTGAAGCTTTCTTT
J: TRBJ2-5; D: TRBD2; V: TRBV5-4; size: .; CDR3: CASSSAGVQETQYF; DNA: TGTGCCAGCAGCTCCGCGGGAGTACAGGAGACCCAGTACTTC
J: TRBJ2-5; D: .; V: TRBV5-4; size: .; CDR3: CASSHGGQFQETQYF; DNA: TGTGCCAGCAGCCACGGGGGACAGTTTCAAGAGACCCAGTACTTC
J: TRBJ2-3; D: TRBD1; V: TRBV18; size: .; CDR3: CASSGQAGTDTQYF; DNA: TGTGCCAGCTCTGGACAGGCCGGCACAGATACGCAGTATTTT
J: TRBJ2-7; D: .; V: TRBV5-1; size: .; CDR3: CASSLAGGQSSYEQYF; DNA: TGCGCCAGCAGCTTGGCCGGAGGACAGAGCTCCTACGAGCAGTACTTC
J: TRBJ1-1; D: .; V: TRBV15; size: .; CDR3: CATSRGQMNTEAFF; DNA: TGTGCCACCAGCAGAGGACAGATGAACACTGAAGCTTTCTTT
J: TRBJ1-1; D: TRBD1; V: TRBV27; size: .; CDR3: CASRGRQGANTEAFF; DNA: TGTGCCAGCAGAGGACGACAGGGGGCGAACACTGAAGCTTTCTTT
J: TRBJ2-6; D: TRBD1; V: TRBV29-1; size: .; CDR3: CSALDRAGANVLTF; DNA: TGCAGCGCCCTCGACAGGGCCGGGGCCAACGTCCTGACTTTC
J: TRBJ1-1; D: TRBD1; V: TRBV7-2; size: .; CDR3: CASSLTGGPEAFF; DNA: TGTGCCAGCAGCCTGACAGGGGGACCTGAAGCTTTCTTT
J: TRBJ2-3; D: .; V: TRBV10-3; size: once; CDR3: CAISDQVKGADTQYF; DNA: TGTGCCATCAGTGACCAGGTCAAGGGAGCAGATACGCAGTATTTT
J: TRBJ2-6; D: .; V: TRBV5-6; size: .; CDR3: CASSLLGASSGANVLTF; DNA: TGTGCCAGCAGCTTGTTAGGGGCCAGCTCTGGGGCCAACGTCCTGACTTTC
J: TRBJ2-7; D: TRBD1; V: TRBV7-9; size: .; CDR3: CASTQDGTGGLNEQYF; DNA: TGTGCCAGCACCCAGGACGGGACAGGGGGCTTGAACGAGCAGTACTTC
J: TRBJ2-7; D: .; V: TRBV19; size: .; CDR3: CASSVVWGAPYEQYF; DNA: TGTGCCAGTTCGGTGGTCTGGGGCGCCCCCTACGAGCAGTACTTC
J: TRBJ1-2; D: .; V: TRBV5-1; size: .; CDR3: CASSPAGRDGYTF; DNA: TGCGCCAGCAGCCCGGCGGGCCGGGATGGCTACACCTTC
J: TRBJ1-4; D: .; V: TRBV25-1; size: .; CDR3: CASSDRVEEKLFF; DNA: TGTGCCAGCAGTGACAGGGTGGAAGAAAAACTGTTTTTT
J: TRBJ1-6; D: TRBD1; V: TRBV25-1; size: few; CDR3: CASSGQGVSPLHF; DNA: TGTGCCAGCAGTGGGCAGGGGGTTTCACCCCTCCACTTT
J: TRBJ2-1; D: .; V: TRBV7-6; size: .; CDR3: CASSATRVYNEQFF; DNA: TGTGCCAGCAGCGCTACTAGGGTCTACAATGAGCAGTTCTTC
J: TRBJ2-3; D: .; V: TRBV15; size: .; CDR3: CAASGAGRTDTQYF; DNA: TGTGCCGCGTCAGGGGCGGGCCGCACAGATACGCAGTATTTT
J: TRBJ2-7; D: .; V: TRBV6-1; size: .; CDR3: CASSWDKSYEQYF; DNA: TGTGCCAGCAGTTGGGACAAGTCCTACGAGCAGTACTTC
J: TRBJ1-1; D: .; V: TRBV21-1; size: .; CDR3: CASSKIGWSCTEAFF; DNA: TGTGCCAGCAGCAAAATTGGTTGGAGTTGCACTGAAGCTTTCTTT
J: TRBJ2-5; D: TRBD1; V: TRBV28; size: once; CDR3: CAIRAGGRVETQYF; DNA: TGTGCCATCCGCGCAGGGGGCCGGGTAGAGACCCAGTACTTC
J: TRBJ2-3; D: .; V: TRBV7-8; size: .; CDR3: CASSLVGGGTDTQYF; DNA: TGTGCCAGCAGCTTAGTAGGCGGGGGCACAGATACGCAGTATTTT
J: TRBJ1-6; D: .; V: TRBV4-1; size: .; CDR3: CASSSWTEPNSPLHF; DNA: TGCGCCAGCAGCTCCTGGACAGAACCAAATTCACCCCTCCACTTT
J: TRBJ1-6; D: TRBD1; V: TRBV30; size: .; CDR3: CAWSRDRVDSPLHF; DNA: TGTGCCTGGAGTCGGGACAGGGTGGATTCACCCCTCCACTTT
J: TRBJ1-6; D: TRBD1; V: TRBV6-1; size: few; CDR3: CASSDLRGNNSPLHF; DNA: TGTGCCAGCAGTGACCTCAGGGGGAATAATTCACCCCTCCACTTT
J: TRBJ2-1; D: .; V: TRBV5-5; size: .; CDR3: CASSRYRLISYNEQFF; DNA: TGTGCCAGCAGCCGCTACCGACTTATCTCCTACAATGAGCAGTTCTTC
J: TRBJ2-5; D: .; V: TRBV2; size: few; CDR3: CASRPSPQRETQYF; DNA: TGTGCCAGCAGACCCTCCCCGCAGAGGGAGACCCAGTACTTC
J: TRBJ2-1; D: TRBD2; V: TRBV7-9; size: .; CDR3: CASSLDVGGPQYNEQFF; DNA: TGTGCCAGCAGCTTAGACGTGGGAGGGCCGCAATACAATGAGCAGTTCTTC
J: TRBJ1-4; D: .; V: TRBV5-6; size: .; CDR3: CASSLYFRERTNEKLFF; DNA: TGTGCCAGCAGCTTGTACTTTAGGGAGAGGACTAATGAAAAACTGTTTTTT
J: TRBJ2-7; D: .; V: TRBV30; size: .; CDR3: CAWSDGQNYEQYF; DNA: TGTGCCTGGAGTGACGGACAGAACTACGAGCAGTACTTC
J: TRBJ2-5; D: TRBD1; V: TRBV7-2; size: few; CDR3: CASTLNRGMLETQYF; DNA: TGTGCCAGCACCCTTAACAGGGGAATGCTGGAGACCCAGTACTTC
J: TRBJ2-5; D: .; V: TRBV28; size: few; CDR3: CASSGTEWWGEKETQYF; DNA: TGTGCCAGCTCGGGGACGGAATGGTGGGGGGAAAAAGAGACCCAGTACTTC
J: TRBJ2-3; D: TRBD2; V: TRBV7-6; size: .; CDR3: CASSFRASGVGDTQYF; DNA: TGTGCCAGCAGCTTTCGGGCTAGCGGCGTCGGAGATACGCAGTATTTT
J: TRBJ1-5; D: TRBD1; V: TRBV19; size: .; CDR3: CASSIWGQANNQPQHF; DNA: TGTGCCAGTAGTATATGGGGACAGGCCAACAATCAGCCCCAGCATTTT
J: TRBJ2-7; D: .; V: TRBV11-2; size: .; CDR3: CASSSGIYEQYF; DNA: TGTGCCAGCAGCTCAGGGATTTACGAGCAGTACTTC
J: TRBJ1-6; D: TRBD1; V: TRBV6-5; size: .; CDR3: CARSYGTGGLNSPLHF; DNA: TGTGCCCGCAGTTATGGGACAGGGGGACTAAATTCACCCCTCCACTTT
J: TRBJ1-1; D: .; V: TRBV4-3; size: .; CDR3: CASSQVRENTEAFF; DNA: TGCGCCAGCAGCCAAGTCAGGGAGAACACTGAAGCTTTCTTT
J: TRBJ2-7; D: .; V: TRBV18; size: .; CDR3: CASSASRGDFYEQYF; DNA: TGTGCCAGCTCAGCGTCCAGGGGGGATTTCTACGAGCAGTACTTC
J: TRBJ2-1; D: TRBD1; V: TRBV7-3; size: .; CDR3: CASSLGQGGDEQFF; DNA: TGTGCCAGCAGCTTAGGACAGGGTGGGGATGAGCAGTTCTTC
J: TRBJ2-1; D: TRBD1; V: TRBV7-3; size: .; CDR3: CASSFLRTGAYNEQFF; DNA: TGTGCCAGCAGCTTCCTCCGGACAGGAGCATACAATGAGCAGTTCTTC
J: TRBJ2-7; D: .; V: TRBV7-8; size: .; CDR3: CASSPTGTPREQYF; DNA: TGTGCCAGCAGCCCAACAGGGACCCCTCGGGAGCAGTACTTC